This T cell receptor (beta chain) is drawn from a study of blood T cell repertoires in COVID-19 (dated by TCRdb to between 2020 and 2021). Background on the whole study: Samples covering the acute and convalescent phases of COVID-19 were provided by collaborators in the United States, Italy and Spain. The material from the prospective study consisted of cDNA or gDNA derived from T cells, B-cell-depleted T cells, or PBMCs. Deeply sampled blood TCRbeta repertoires from subjects exposed to, actively infected with, or recovered from COVID-19 were included in the dataset. The repertoires were released in a freely available public database intended as a resource for research on the immune response to SARS-CoV-2. A de-identified subject ID, COVID-19 status, age in years and sex were almost always included in the sample metadata. HLA class I and class II types, where available, came from metadata supplied by the sample provider rather than from assay-based typing. Samples were obtained from the ongoing ImmuneRACE study (first 160 participants) and from over 1,000 subjects provided by 6 global collaborators. Findings and caveats that apply to the study as a whole: The quantity of clinical and demographic metadata differed by source and by participant and was supplied without curation.

The collaborating institutions used their own protocols to collect whole blood in K2EDTA tubes. For TCRbeta analysis, collaborators shipped samples as frozen whole blood, isolated PBMCs, or DNA extracted from either of those sample types. The immunoSEQ Assay, a bias-controlled multiplex PCR, was used to amplify TCRbeta CDR3 regions from genomic DNA. As for how the authors treated the data: Nucleated cell counts per sample were estimated from amplification of reference gene primers within the assay. Sequence reads were collapsed and filtered to measure the absolute abundance of every unique TCRbeta CDR3 rearrangement. Productive Simpson clonality was computed per sample as the square root of Simpson's diversity index over productive rearrangements. In its TCRdb copy, this immuneACCESS table keeps in-frame sequences only and misses some clones. Where compared with another copy, unresolved V genes explain less than half of these, and the others have no known cause. Clonal size and the V and J genes are those of that table, whereas D and trimming came from the DNA. For this sample there are 90,000 to 130,000 clones; more than 65% appear just once. Roughly 3.8% of the sample goes to the ten largest clones.

As to this clone: This clone's antigen is unknown. Within one base of it there is no much larger clone, and no base qualities were kept.

Ends trimmed: V by 4 bases, J by 3 bases; bases unmatched to a gene: 3. Per the germline V gene (reference sequence), SGHKS is the CDR1 and YYEKEE is the CDR2. The CDR3 runs 14 residues from the cysteine to the phenylalanine. Solely the CDR3 DNA is kept, with 42 bases framed from the first base. The chain was built from TRBV5-5 and TRBJ2-7; 11 bases in between match TRBD2. This sequence was found in a woman aged 80 or over with acute or convalescent COVID-19. Input material: peripheral blood. The DNA sequence is TGTGCCAGCAGCCTGGGACTAGCGGACTACGAGCAGTACTTC. It encodes CASSLGLADYEQYF.